Below, one TCR beta chain is given with its context. The CDR3 runs to 15 residues. Unmatched junction bases numbered 10, after V lost 4 bases and J lost 7 bases. Germline-derived CDR1 and CDR2 are SGHKS and YYEKEE (reference sequence). This sample was included in a study of technical replicates of blood from a handful of donors. Here immunoSEQ multiplex PCR was the method, and the copy in TCRdb shows in-frame clones only, minus some. The sample lists about 97,000 clones; nearly 96% were seen once. The chain employs TRBV5-5 and TRBJ2-1; 8 bases are shared with TRBD2. Sequenced sample: T cells isolated from PBMCs. This sequence originates from a human donor in good health. CDR3 nucleotides: TGTGCCAGCAGCGAGAGCGGGAGAGTAATAAATGAGCAGTTCTTC. This gives the protein CASSESGRVINEQFF.